The subject of this entry is one T cell receptor (beta chain). The antigen remains undetermined. The data originate from a study of identical twins. Whole-study findings and limits: Analyses based on zero insertions could be partly confounded by invariant MAIT and iNKT cells. Within cord blood, abundant beta clonotypes carried fewer insertions, but memory repertoires showed no such trend.

The CDR3 contains 15 residues. V was clipped by 7 bases and J by 2 bases, with 17 bases between them. The germline CDR1 and CDR2 sequences are SSHAT and FNYEAQ (reference sequence). MiXCR, applied by TCRdb to the 5' RACE reads, yields one record per CDR3 protein. The table lists hundreds of thousands of distinct CDR3 sequences, about 8.9% of them singletons. These sequences were also reported in another study, on yellow fever vaccine responses in identical twins. That source reports: Twins' vaccine T cell response reportedly gave the appearance of partial convergence and partial personalization.

J is TRBJ2-5 and V is TRBV7-7, with D unclear. The sequenced material came from memory (CD45RO+) T cells sorted from blood. This sequence originates from a woman aged 18-35 years in good health. The CDR3 sequence is CASTAQAGWQETQYF. Written as DNA, the CDR3 is TGTGCCAGCACCGCCCAGGCCGGGTGGCAAGAGACCCAGTACTTC.